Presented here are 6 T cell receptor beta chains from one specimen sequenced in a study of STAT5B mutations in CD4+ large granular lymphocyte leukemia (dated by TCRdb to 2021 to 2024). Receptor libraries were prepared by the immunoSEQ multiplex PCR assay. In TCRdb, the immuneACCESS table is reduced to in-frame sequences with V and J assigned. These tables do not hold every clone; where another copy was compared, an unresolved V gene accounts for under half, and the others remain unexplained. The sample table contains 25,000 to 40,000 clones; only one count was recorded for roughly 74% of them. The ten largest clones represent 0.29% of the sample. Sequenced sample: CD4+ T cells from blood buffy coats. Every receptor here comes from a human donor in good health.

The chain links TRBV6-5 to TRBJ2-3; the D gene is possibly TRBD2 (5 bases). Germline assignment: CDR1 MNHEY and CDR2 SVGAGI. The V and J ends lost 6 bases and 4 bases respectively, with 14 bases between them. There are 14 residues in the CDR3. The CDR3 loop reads CASSLGVEADTQYF. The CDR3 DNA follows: TGTGCCAGCAGCCTCGGGGTGGAGGCAGATACGCAGTATTTT.

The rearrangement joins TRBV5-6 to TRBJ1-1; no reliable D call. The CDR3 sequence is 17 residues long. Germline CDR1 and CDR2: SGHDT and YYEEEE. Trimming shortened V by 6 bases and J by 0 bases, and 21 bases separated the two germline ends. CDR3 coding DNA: TGTGCCAGCACCCGAGTGGAAGGTTGGAGCCTGAACACTGAAGCTTTCTTT. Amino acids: CASTRVEGWSLNTEAFF.

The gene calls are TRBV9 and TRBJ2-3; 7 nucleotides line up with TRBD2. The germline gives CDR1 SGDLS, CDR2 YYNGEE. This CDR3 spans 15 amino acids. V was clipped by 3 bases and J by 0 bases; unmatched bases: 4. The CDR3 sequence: CASSATSASTDTQYF. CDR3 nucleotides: TGTGCCAGCAGCGCTACTAGCGCTAGCACAGATACGCAGTATTTT.

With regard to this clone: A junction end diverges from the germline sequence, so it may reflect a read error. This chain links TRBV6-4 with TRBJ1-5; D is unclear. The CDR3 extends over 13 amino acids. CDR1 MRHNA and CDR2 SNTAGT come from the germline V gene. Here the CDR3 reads CASAYIANEPQHF. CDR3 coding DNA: TGTGCCAGCGCATACATCGCCAATGAGCCCCAGCATTTT.

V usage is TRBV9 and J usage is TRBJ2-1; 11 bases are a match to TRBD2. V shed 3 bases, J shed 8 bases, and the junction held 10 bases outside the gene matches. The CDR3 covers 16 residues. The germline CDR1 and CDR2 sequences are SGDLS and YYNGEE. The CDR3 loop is CASSGVAGGPGDEQFF. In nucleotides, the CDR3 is TGTGCCAGCAGCGGCGTAGCGGGGGGGCCAGGGGATGAGCAGTTCTTC.

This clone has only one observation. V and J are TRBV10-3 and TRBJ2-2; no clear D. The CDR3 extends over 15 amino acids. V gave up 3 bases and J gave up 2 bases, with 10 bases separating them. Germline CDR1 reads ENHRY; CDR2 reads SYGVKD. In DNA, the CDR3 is TGTGCCATCAGTGACGCTAGGGAAAACACCGGGGAGCTGTTTTTT. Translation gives CAISDARENTGELFF.